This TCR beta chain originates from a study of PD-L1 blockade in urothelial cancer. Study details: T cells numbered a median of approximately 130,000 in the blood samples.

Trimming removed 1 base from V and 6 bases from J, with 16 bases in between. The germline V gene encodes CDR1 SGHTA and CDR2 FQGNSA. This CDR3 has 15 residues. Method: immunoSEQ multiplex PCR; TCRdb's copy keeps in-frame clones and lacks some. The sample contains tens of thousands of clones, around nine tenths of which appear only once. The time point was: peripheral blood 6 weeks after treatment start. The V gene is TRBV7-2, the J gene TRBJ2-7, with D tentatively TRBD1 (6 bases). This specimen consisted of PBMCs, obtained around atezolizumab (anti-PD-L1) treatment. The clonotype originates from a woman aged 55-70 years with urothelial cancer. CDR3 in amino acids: CASSLDALQGREQYF. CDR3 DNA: TGTGCCAGCAGCTTAGATGCACTCCAGGGGCGCGAGCAGTACTTC.